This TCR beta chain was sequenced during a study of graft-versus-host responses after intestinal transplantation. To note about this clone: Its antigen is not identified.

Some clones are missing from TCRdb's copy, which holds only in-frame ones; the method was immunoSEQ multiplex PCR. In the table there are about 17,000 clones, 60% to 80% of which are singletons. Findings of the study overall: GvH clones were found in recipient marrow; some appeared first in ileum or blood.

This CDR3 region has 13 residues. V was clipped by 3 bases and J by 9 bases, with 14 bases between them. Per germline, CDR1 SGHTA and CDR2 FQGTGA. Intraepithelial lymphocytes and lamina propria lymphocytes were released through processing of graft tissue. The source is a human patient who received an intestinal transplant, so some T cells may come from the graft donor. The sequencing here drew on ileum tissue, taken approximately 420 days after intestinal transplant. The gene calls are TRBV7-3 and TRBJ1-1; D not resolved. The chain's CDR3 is CASSFSREGKAFF. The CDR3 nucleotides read TGTGCCAGCAGCTTCAGTAGGGAGGGTAAAGCTTTCTTT.